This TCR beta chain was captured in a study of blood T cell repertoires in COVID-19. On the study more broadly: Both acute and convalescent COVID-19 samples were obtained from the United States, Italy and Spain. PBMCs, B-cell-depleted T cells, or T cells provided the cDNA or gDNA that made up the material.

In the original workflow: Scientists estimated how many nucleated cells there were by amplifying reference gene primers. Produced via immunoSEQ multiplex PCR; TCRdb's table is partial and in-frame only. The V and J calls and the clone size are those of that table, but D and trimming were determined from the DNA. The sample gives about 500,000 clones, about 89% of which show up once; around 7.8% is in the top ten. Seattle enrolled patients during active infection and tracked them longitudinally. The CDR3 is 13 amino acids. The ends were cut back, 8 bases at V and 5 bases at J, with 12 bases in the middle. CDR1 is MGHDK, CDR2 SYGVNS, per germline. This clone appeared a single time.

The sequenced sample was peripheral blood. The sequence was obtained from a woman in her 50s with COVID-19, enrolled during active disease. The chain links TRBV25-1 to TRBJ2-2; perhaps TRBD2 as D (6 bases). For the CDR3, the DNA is TGTGCCAGCCTCACCCGGGAGACCGGGGAGCTGTTTTTT. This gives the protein CASLTRETGELFF.